Below are 28 T cell receptor beta chains sequenced from a single sample in a study of PD-1 blockade in mismatch repair-deficient tumors. Profiling relied on immunoSEQ multiplex PCR, and the TCRdb table lists in-frame clones only, not all of them. The table lists 35,000 or so clones, around 84% of them singletons, with nearly 4% in the top ten. The material was peripheral blood, obtained approximately 78 weeks after starting pembrolizumab. These receptors all stem from an adult with mismatch repair-deficient cancer.

The chain has TRBV19 and TRBJ2-5; D is uncertain. The CDR3 totals 13 residues. V was shortened by 3 bases and J by 2 bases, with 7 bases between the two germline ends. Germline values: CDR1 LNHDA, CDR2 SQIVND (reference sequence). The CDR3 is CASSMLEQETQYF. The CDR3 coding sequence is TGTGCCAGTAGTATGCTGGAACAAGAGACCCAGTACTTC.

This chain links TRBV19 with TRBJ2-1, with 9 bases fitting TRBD1. Trimming cost V 3 bases and J 6 bases; bases outside gene matches: 9. Per germline, CDR1 LNHDA and CDR2 SQIVND (reference sequence). This CDR3 has 16 amino acids. The CDR3 spells CASSIPAQGAGNEQFF. The CDR3 coding sequence is TGTGCCAGTAGTATCCCGGCACAGGGGGCAGGCAATGAGCAGTTCTTC.

This clone appeared a single time. V and J are TRBV4-1 and TRBJ2-4; 9 bases agree with TRBD2. Germline values: CDR1 MGHRA, CDR2 YSYEKL. J was trimmed by 1 base and V by 3 bases; bases with no gene match: 13. CDR3 size: 19 residues. The chain's CDR3 is CASSHFRASGKGAKNIQYF. The DNA of the CDR3 is TGCGCCAGCAGCCATTTTCGGGCTAGCGGGAAGGGGGCCAAAAACATTCAGTACTTC.

Here the CDR3 DNA reads TGCGCCAGCAGCTTGTTACCCACTAGCGGGAGGGCATTCGCGAGCACCGGGGAGCTGTTTTTT. Its protein product is CASSLLPTSGRAFASTGELFF. The V and J genes are TRBV5-1 and TRBJ2-2; 13 bases are shared with TRBD2. CDR3 size: 21 residues. Trimming at V came to 1 base and at J to 4 bases, leaving 16 bases not matched to a gene. Per germline, CDR1 SGHRS and CDR2 YFSETQ.

The chain links TRBV6-5 to TRBJ1-3; the D is unclear. CDR1 is MNHEY and CDR2 is SVGAGI in the germline V gene. The germline V and J ends were trimmed by 0 bases and 1 base, with 10 bases remaining between them. The CDR3 loop spans 16 amino acids. The CDR3 loop reads CASSYSYRGSGNTIYF. The CDR3 nucleotides read TGTGCCAGCAGTTACTCGTATCGGGGATCTGGAAACACCATATATTTT.

The chain employs TRBV28 and TRBJ1-2; D gene unclear. Germline lookup yields CDR1 MDHEN and CDR2 SYDVKM. V lost 6 bases and J lost 4, with 15 bases in between. This CDR3 comprises 14 residues. CDR3 coding DNA: TGTGCCAGCAGACCCGCGGGAGTCTCCTATGGCTACACCTTC. It yields the protein CASRPAGVSYGYTF.

The chain is built from TRBV28 and TRBJ2-7; 7 positions agree with TRBD2. Trimming at V came to 7 bases and at J to 0 bases, leaving 6 bases not matched to a gene. The CDR3 has 14 residues. Germline V CDR1 and CDR2: MDHEN, SYDVKM. CDR3 residues: CASIRGGSSYEQYF. The CDR3 DNA follows: TGTGCCAGCATTCGAGGCGGGAGCTCCTACGAGCAGTACTTC.

The J gene is TRBJ1-1, the V gene TRBV30; D remains ambiguous. This CDR3 region has 13 residues. Germline loops: CDR1 GTSNPN, CDR2 SVGIG (reference sequence). Trimming left V 0 bases short and J 1 base short, with 6 bases between. The CDR3 is CAWSVLENTEAFF. The CDR3 coding sequence is TGTGCCTGGAGTGTGTTAGAGAACACTGAAGCTTTCTTT.

As DNA, the CDR3 is TGTGCCAGCAGTTTCATCCGGGACAGGGGAGGGGAGACCCAGTACTTC. It yields the protein CASSFIRDRGGETQYF. The V call is TRBV13, the J call TRBJ2-5; 10 positions match TRBD1. The J segment lost 5 bases and the V segment lost 6 bases, leaving 12 bases of the junction unmatched. The CDR3 length is 16 residues. Germline lookup yields CDR1 PRHDT and CDR2 FYEKMQ (reference sequence).

This chain joins TRBV9 and TRBJ1-2, with TRBD1 matching 7 bases. The J segment lost 6 bases and the V segment lost 3 bases, leaving 11 bases of the junction unmatched. Looked up from germline, CDR1 is SGDLS and CDR2 is YYNGEE. CDR3 length equals 15 residues. As DNA, the CDR3 is TGTGCCAGCAGCGATGGGACAGTCACCTACCATGGCTACACCTTC. This gives the protein CASSDGTVTYHGYTF.

This clone was counted between two and nine times. The chain joins TRBV11-2 to TRBJ2-7, with D unresolved. V was trimmed by 1 base and J by 0 bases, leaving 4 bases between them. This CDR3 comprises 13 residues. CDR1 is SGHAT and CDR2 is FQNNGV in the germline V gene. The CDR3 reads CASSLARSYEQYF. In DNA form, the CDR3 reads TGTGCCAGCAGCTTAGCTCGCTCCTACGAGCAGTACTTC.

The rearrangement joins TRBV30 to TRBJ1-1; possibly TRBD1 for D (5 bases). Germline V gene data show CDR1 as GTSNPN and CDR2 as SVGIG (reference sequence). Trimming stripped 0 bases from V and 4 bases from J, with 12 bases between. The CDR3 extends over 14 amino acids. The CDR3: CAWSVLRQGTEAFF. For the CDR3, the DNA is TGTGCCTGGAGTGTACTCCGGCAGGGCACTGAAGCTTTCTTT.

The CDR3 protein is CASSVRTGYQETQYF. The CDR3 DNA reads TGTGCCAGCAGCGTCAGGACGGGCTACCAAGAGACCCAGTACTTC. The chain employs TRBV11-2 and TRBJ2-5, with D hard to call. The CDR3 covers 15 residues. The V end lost 5 bases, the J end lost 0 bases, and 13 bases lay between the germline ends. Germline V gene sequence: CDR1 SGHAT, CDR2 FQNNGV. Drawing the rest from reference TRBV11-2 and TRBJ2-5, the complete variable domain is EAGVAQSPRYKIIEKRQSVAFWCNPISGHATLYWYQQILGQGPKLLIQFQNNGVVDDSQLPKDRFSAERLKGVDSTLKIQPAKLEDSAVYLCASSVRTGYQETQYFGPGTRLLVL.

This clone was detected only a few times. The rearrangement joins TRBV18 to TRBJ1-5, with D possibly matching TRBD1 (5 bases). The germline V gene encodes CDR1 KGHSH and CDR2 LQKENI. The CDR3 has 14 amino acids. V lost 3 bases to trimming and J lost 7 bases, with 13 bases between them. CDR3 protein: CASSPDSKIQPQHF. CDR3 DNA: TGTGCCAGCTCACCCGACAGCAAAATACAGCCCCAGCATTTT.

The chain's CDR3 is CASSPPRGQEPTGSLYGYTF. The CDR3 nucleotides read TGTGCCAGCTCACCACCCCGGGGACAGGAGCCCACCGGGTCCCTCTATGGCTACACCTTC. J is TRBJ1-2 and V is TRBV18; 8 nucleotides agree with TRBD1. CDR3 length: 20 amino acids. V lost 0 bases, J lost 4 bases, and 19 bases stayed unmatched. Germline V gene sequence: CDR1 KGHSH, CDR2 LQKENI.

The chain couples TRBV2 to TRBJ2-3; TRBD2 agrees at 12 bases. J gave up 0 bases and V 6 bases, and 4 bases lay outside the gene matches. Germline V CDR1 and CDR2: SNHLY, FYNNEI. The CDR3 is 16 residues long. The DNA for the CDR3 is TGTGCCAGCAGCCCTAGCGGGAGGGCCAGCACAGATACGCAGTATTTT. It yields the protein CASSPSGRASTDTQYF.

This chain uses TRBV6-5 with TRBJ1-2, with D uncertain. V dropped 0 bases and J dropped 6 bases, with 11 bases sitting between them. CDR3 length: 14 residues. Per the germline V gene, CDR1 is MNHEY and CDR2 is SVGAGI. The CDR3 DNA reads as TGTGCCAGCAGTTACTCGAATTCCTGGGATGGCTACACCTTC. Its translation is CASSYSNSWDGYTF.

The J gene is TRBJ1-4, the V gene TRBV30; 7 bases fit TRBD1. Germline CDR1 is GTSNPN and CDR2 is SVGIG (reference sequence). The CDR3 runs 13 residues. V lost 3 bases and J lost 6; bases outside the gene matches: 4. The CDR3 sequence is CAWRRQGDEKLFF. The CDR3, as DNA: TGTGCCTGGAGGAGACAGGGCGATGAAAAACTGTTTTTT.

V gene TRBV9 combines with J gene TRBJ2-7; TRBD1 agrees at 10 bases. The V gene end was trimmed by 4 bases and the J gene end by 5 bases; junction bases not matched to a gene: 6. The germline gives CDR1 SGDLS, CDR2 YYNGEE. This CDR3 is 14 amino acids long. The CDR3 here is CASSTRQGADEQYF. As DNA, the CDR3 is TGTGCCAGCAGCACTCGACAGGGGGCAGACGAGCAGTACTTC.

V and J are TRBV14 and TRBJ2-7; 10 nucleotides line up with TRBD2. After removal of 0 bases from V and 7 bases from J, the junction contained 9 bases not matched to a gene. The CDR3 spans 16 residues. The germline V gene has CDR1 SGHDN and CDR2 FVKESK. CDR3 DNA sequence: TGTGCCAGCAGCCAAGACAGCGGGAGGGGCTTACGGGAGCAGTACTTC. Amino acids: CASSQDSGRGLREQYF.

V and J are TRBV19 and TRBJ1-5, with D perhaps matching TRBD1 (6 bases). With 9 bases removed from V and 6 bases from J, the gap between germline ends came to 18 bases. The CDR3 loop spans 14 amino acids. Per the germline V gene, CDR1 is LNHDA and CDR2 is SQIVND (reference sequence). In nucleotides, the CDR3 is TGTGCCAGCGGAACCGGGGGCTGGGGTCAGCCCCAGCATTTT. It translates to CASGTGGWGQPQHF.

This chain connects TRBV6-5 to TRBJ1-1; D unclear. This CDR3 comprises 14 residues. Germline V gene sequence: CDR1 MNHEY, CDR2 SVGAGI. Trimming pared 2 bases from V and 2 bases from J, leaving 9 bases between. The CDR3 DNA reads TGTGCCAGCAGTTACCACGGCCCAAACACTGAAGCTTTCTTT. It codes for CASSYHGPNTEAFF.

This clone has just a few counts. V usage is TRBV5-4 and J usage is TRBJ2-7; D is unclear. With 4 bases removed from V and 4 bases from J, the gap between germline ends came to 3 bases. Germline-derived CDR1 and CDR2 are SGHNT and YYREEE (reference sequence). This CDR3 has 10 amino acids. The CDR3, as DNA: TGTGCCAGCAGCATTTACGAGCAGTACTTC. Its translation is CASSIYEQYF.

This clone showed up just a few times. This sequence joins TRBV14 and TRBJ2-7; D is possibly TRBD1 (6 bases). CDR1 and CDR2 (germline): SGHDN, FVKESK. The V end was cut by 2 bases, the J end by 2 bases, with 22 bases between. The length of the CDR3 is 18 residues. The CDR3 protein is CASSQLAYTGTQTYEQYF. Here the CDR3 DNA reads TGTGCCAGCAGCCAACTGGCTTATACAGGGACACAAACCTACGAGCAGTACTTC.

The V and J genes are TRBV28 and TRBJ1-2; the match to TRBD1 covers 10 bases. In germline, CDR1 is MDHEN, CDR2 SYDVKM. V dropped 0 bases and J dropped 4; count of bases not matched to a gene: 5. The CDR3 is 16 residues long. The CDR3 sequence is CASSLWGTGEGYGYTF. For the CDR3, the DNA is TGTGCCAGCAGTTTATGGGGGACAGGGGAGGGCTATGGCTACACCTTC.

This clone is a singleton in its sample. This rearrangement joins TRBV6-6 to TRBJ2-3, with a possible D match to TRBD2 (6 bases). Between the trimmed V and J ends, which lost 3 bases and 4 bases, there was a span of 11 bases. From germline, CDR1 is MNHNY and CDR2 SVGAGI (reference sequence). CDR3 size: 14 residues. This CDR3 is CASSYRDFPDTQYF. CDR3 in DNA: TGTGCCAGCAGTTATAGGGACTTCCCAGATACGCAGTATTTT.

The chain has TRBV7-2 and TRBJ1-1; D unclear. The CDR3 has 14 amino acids. The V gene lost 1 base and the J gene lost 0 bases, with 6 bases spanning the gap. CDR1 and CDR2 (germline): SGHTA, FQGNSA. This chain's CDR3 is CASSLVTLNTEAFF. DNA of the CDR3: TGTGCCAGCAGCTTAGTGACCTTGAACACTGAAGCTTTCTTT.

CDR3 nucleotides: TGTGCCACCAGCACAAGAGACGGGGAAACAGATACGCAGTATTTT. Protein: CATSTRDGETDTQYF. V usage is TRBV15 and J usage is TRBJ2-3; possible D gene TRBD2, 5 bases. V was pared by 4 bases and J by 3 bases, with 14 bases between. The CDR3 consists of 15 residues. Germline loops: CDR1 LNHNV, CDR2 YYDKDF (reference sequence).